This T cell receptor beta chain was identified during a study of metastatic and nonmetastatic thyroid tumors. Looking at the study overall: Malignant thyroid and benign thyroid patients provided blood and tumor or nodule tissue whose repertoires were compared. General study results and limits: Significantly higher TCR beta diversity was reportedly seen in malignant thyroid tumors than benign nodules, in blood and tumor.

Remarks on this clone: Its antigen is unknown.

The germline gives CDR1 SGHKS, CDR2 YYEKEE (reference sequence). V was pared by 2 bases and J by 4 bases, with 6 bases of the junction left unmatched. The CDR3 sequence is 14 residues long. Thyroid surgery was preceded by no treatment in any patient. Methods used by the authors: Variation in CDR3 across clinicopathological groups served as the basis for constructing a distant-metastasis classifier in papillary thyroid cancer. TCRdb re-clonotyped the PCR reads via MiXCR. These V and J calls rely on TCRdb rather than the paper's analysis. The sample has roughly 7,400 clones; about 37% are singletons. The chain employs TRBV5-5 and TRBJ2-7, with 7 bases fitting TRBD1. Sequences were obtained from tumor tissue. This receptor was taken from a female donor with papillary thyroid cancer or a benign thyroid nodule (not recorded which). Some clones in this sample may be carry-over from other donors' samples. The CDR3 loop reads CASSLETGRYEQYF. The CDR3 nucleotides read TGTGCCAGCAGCTTAGAGACAGGGCGGTACGAGCAGTACTTC.